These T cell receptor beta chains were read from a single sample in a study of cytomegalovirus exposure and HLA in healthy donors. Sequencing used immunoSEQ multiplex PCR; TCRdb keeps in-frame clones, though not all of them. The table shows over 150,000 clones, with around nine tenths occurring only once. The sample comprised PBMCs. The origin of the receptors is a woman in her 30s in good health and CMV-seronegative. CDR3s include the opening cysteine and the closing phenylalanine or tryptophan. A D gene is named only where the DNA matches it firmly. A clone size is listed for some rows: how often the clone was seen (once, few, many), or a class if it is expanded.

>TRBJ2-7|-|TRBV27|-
CASSLWAGGYEQYF
TGTGCCAGCAGTTTGTGGGCAGGGGGGTACGAGCAGTACTTC
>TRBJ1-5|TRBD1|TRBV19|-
CASSMTGTGYQPQHF
TGTGCCAGTAGTATGACGGGGACAGGATATCAGCCCCAGCATTTT
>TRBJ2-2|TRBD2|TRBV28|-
CASSLISGGLAGELFF
TGTGCCAGCAGTTTGATATCGGGAGGCTTAGCCGGGGAGCTGTTTTTT
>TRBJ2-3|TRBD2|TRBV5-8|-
CASRTRGGLAGGTDTQYF
TGTGCCAGCAGGACCCGGGGGGGACTAGCGGGAGGAACAGATACGCAGTATTTT
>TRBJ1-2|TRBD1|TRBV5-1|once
CASSFDRGSNYGYTF
TGCGCCAGCAGCTTCGACAGGGGCTCTAACTATGGCTACACCTTC
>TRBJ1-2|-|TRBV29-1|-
CSVDARGTGYTF
TGCAGCGTTGATGCCAGGGGAACGGGCTACACCTTC
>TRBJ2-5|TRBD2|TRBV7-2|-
CASSPGGAGETQYF
TGTGCCAGCAGCCCCGGGGGGGCCGGAGAGACCCAGTACTTC
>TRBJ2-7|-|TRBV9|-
CASSVEQGRSYEQYF
TGTGCCAGCAGCGTAGAACAGGGGAGGTCCTACGAGCAGTACTTC
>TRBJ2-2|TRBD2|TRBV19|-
CASSIWSGRALTGELFF
TGTGCCAGTAGTATCTGGTCCGGGAGGGCCCTCACCGGGGAGCTGTTTTTT
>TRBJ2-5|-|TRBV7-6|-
CASSLGSLSSNQETQYF
TGTGCCAGCAGCTTAGGTTCCCTTTCGAGCAACCAAGAGACCCAGTACTTC
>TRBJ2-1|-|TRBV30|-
CAWSALRGGTSRNEQFF
TGTGCCTGGAGCGCACTACGAGGCGGGACGAGTCGGAATGAGCAGTTCTTC
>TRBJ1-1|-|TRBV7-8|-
CASSPETWAGAFF
TGTGCCAGCAGTCCGGAGACCTGGGCGGGGGCTTTCTTT
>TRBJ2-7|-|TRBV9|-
CASSVDQRAYEQYF
TGTGCCAGCAGCGTAGACCAGCGGGCCTACGAGCAGTACTTC
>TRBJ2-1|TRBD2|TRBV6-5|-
CASSYRMTSGTNEQFF
TGTGCCAGCAGTTACCGTATGACTAGCGGCACCAATGAGCAGTTCTTC
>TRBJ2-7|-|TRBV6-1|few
CASSPLYEQYF
TGTGCCAGCAGTCCGTTATACGAGCAGTACTTC
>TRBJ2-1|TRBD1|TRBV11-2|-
CASSLVSGGNEQFF
TGTGCCAGCAGCTTAGTCTCAGGGGGCAATGAGCAGTTCTTC
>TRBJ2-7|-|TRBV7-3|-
CASSLGGGEIYEQYF
TGTGCCAGCAGCTTAGGCGGGGGCGAAATATACGAGCAGTACTTC
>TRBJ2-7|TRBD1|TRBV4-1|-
CASSHTGTGGDEQYF
TGCGCCAGCAGCCATACCGGGACAGGGGGCGACGAGCAGTACTTC
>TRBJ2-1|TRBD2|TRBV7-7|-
CASSLVAGGPNEQFF
TGTGCCAGCAGCTTAGTGGCGGGAGGGCCCAATGAGCAGTTCTTC
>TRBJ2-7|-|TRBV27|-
CASSSTGKNEQYF
TGTGCCAGCAGTTCCACAGGGAAGAACGAGCAGTACTTC
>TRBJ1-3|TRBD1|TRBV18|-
CASSPYGTGSGNTIYF
TGTGCCAGCTCACCCTACGGGACAGGGTCTGGAAACACCATATATTTT
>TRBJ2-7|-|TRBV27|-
CASSAEDGAYEQYF
TGTGCCAGCAGTGCGGAGGACGGAGCCTACGAGCAGTACTTC
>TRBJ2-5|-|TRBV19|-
CASSIEDSRGWETQYF
TGTGCCAGTAGTATAGAGGATAGCAGGGGCTGGGAGACCCAGTACTTC
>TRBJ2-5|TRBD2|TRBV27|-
CASTHAGGAVIETQYF
TGTGCCAGCACCCATGCGGGGGGGGCCGTGATAGAGACCCAGTACTTC
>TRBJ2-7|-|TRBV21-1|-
CASSSPTGGYEQYF
TGTGCCAGCAGCAGCCCTACAGGGGGCTACGAGCAGTACTTC
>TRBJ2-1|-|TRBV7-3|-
CASSSPGGRDSEQFF
TGTGCCAGCAGCTCCCCCGGGGGGCGGGATAGTGAGCAGTTCTTC
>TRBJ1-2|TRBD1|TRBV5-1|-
CASSLDGTAPRGYTF
TGCGCCAGCAGCTTGGATGGGACAGCACCCCGAGGCTACACCTTC
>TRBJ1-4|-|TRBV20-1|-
CSARSREKLFF
TGCAGTGCTAGGTCGCGTGAAAAACTGTTTTTT
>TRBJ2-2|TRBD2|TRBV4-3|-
CASSPLAGGQTGELFF
TGCGCCAGCAGCCCTCTAGCGGGGGGGCAAACCGGGGAGCTGTTTTTT
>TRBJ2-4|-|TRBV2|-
CASSEGAIQYF
TGTGCCAGCAGTGAAGGGGCCATTCAGTACTTC
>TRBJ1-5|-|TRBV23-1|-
CASSQSGGACGQPQHF
TGCGCCAGCAGTCAATCGGGAGGGGCATGTGGTCAGCCCCAGCATTTT
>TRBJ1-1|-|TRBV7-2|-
CASSYPLGGANTEAFF
TGTGCCAGCAGCTACCCCCTCGGGGGGGCGAACACTGAAGCTTTCTTT
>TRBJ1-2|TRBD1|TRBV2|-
CASNLDREGEDYGYTF
TGTGCCAGCAACCTGGACAGGGAGGGAGAGGACTATGGCTACACCTTC
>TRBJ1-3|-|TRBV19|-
CASSIDSGNTIYF
TGTGCCAGTAGTATTGACAGTGGAAACACCATATATTTT
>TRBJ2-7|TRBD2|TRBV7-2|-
CASSLTSGTAYEQYF
TGTGCCAGCAGCTTAACTAGCGGGACAGCCTACGAGCAGTACTTC
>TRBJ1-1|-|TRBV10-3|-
CAISPSGAKAFF
TGTGCCATCAGTCCCTCAGGGGCGAAAGCTTTCTTT
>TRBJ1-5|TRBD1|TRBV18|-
CASSPGTGTQPQHF
TGTGCCAGCTCACCAGGGACAGGGACGCAGCCCCAGCATTTT
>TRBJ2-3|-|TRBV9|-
CASSPLSLGSDTQYF
TGTGCCAGCAGCCCCCTATCTCTCGGGTCGGATACGCAGTATTTT
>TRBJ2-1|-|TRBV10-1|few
CASSESYSSRSEQFF
TGCGCCAGCAGTGAGTCCTATAGTTCTAGATCTGAGCAGTTCTTC
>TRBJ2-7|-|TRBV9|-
CASSALLASEQYF
TGTGCCAGCAGCGCCTTACTAGCTTCCGAGCAGTACTTC
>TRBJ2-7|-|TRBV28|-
CASSRLAEQYF
TGTGCCAGCAGTCGCCTAGCGGAGCAGTACTTC
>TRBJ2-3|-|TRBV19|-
CASSTSTDTQYF
TGTGCCAGTAGTACAAGCACAGATACGCAGTATTTT
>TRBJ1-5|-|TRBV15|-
CATSRDGGTQPQHF
TGTGCCACCAGCAGAGATGGAGGGACTCAGCCCCAGCATTTT
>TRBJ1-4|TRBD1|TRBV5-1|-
CASSSWGLQGRREKLFF
TGCGCCAGCAGCTCCTGGGGGTTACAGGGGCGGAGGGAAAAACTGTTTTTT
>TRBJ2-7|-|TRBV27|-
CASKGGTYEQYF
TGTGCCAGCAAAGGGGGAACTTACGAGCAGTACTTC
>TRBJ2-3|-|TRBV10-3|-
CAISESQSTDTQYF
TGTGCCATCAGTGAGTCGCAGAGCACAGATACGCAGTATTTT
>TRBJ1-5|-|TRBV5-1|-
CASSLDRDQPQHF
TGCGCCAGCAGCTTGGACAGGGATCAGCCCCAGCATTTT
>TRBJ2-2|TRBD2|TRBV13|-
CASKLQTGGVTGELFF
TGTGCCAGCAAACTGCAAACGGGAGGGGTCACCGGGGAGCTGTTTTTT
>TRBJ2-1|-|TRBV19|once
CASSIDLQGAEQFF
TGTGCCAGTAGTATAGATTTACAGGGTGCTGAGCAGTTCTTC
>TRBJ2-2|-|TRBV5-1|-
CASSLVGDANTGELFF
TGCGCCAGCAGCTTGGTTGGAGACGCGAACACCGGGGAGCTGTTTTTT
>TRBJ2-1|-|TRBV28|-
CASRGGVYNEQFF
TGTGCCAGCAGAGGAGGGGTCTACAATGAGCAGTTCTTC
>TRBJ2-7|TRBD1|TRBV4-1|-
CASSQVPTGGVRTYEQYF
TGCGCCAGCAGCCAAGTCCCCACAGGGGGTGTTCGCACCTACGAGCAGTACTTC
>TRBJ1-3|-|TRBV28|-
CASSLYRAGNTIYF
TGTGCCAGCAGCCTTTACAGGGCCGGAAACACCATATATTTT
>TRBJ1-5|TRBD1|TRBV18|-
CASSRQGSNQPQHF
TGTGCCAGCTCTCGACAGGGAAGCAATCAGCCCCAGCATTTT
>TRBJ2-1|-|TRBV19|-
CASSIDQGSYNEQFF
TGTGCCAGTAGTATAGATCAGGGGTCCTACAATGAGCAGTTCTTC
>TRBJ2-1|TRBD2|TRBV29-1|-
CSVGLNSLAGVWRVNVEQFF
TGCAGCGTGGGCTTGAACAGTCTAGCGGGAGTCTGGCGGGTAAACGTTGAGCAGTTCTTC
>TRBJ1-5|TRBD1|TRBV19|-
CASTTRTGGSNQPQHF
TGTGCCAGCACCACTCGGACAGGGGGCAGCAATCAGCCCCAGCATTTT